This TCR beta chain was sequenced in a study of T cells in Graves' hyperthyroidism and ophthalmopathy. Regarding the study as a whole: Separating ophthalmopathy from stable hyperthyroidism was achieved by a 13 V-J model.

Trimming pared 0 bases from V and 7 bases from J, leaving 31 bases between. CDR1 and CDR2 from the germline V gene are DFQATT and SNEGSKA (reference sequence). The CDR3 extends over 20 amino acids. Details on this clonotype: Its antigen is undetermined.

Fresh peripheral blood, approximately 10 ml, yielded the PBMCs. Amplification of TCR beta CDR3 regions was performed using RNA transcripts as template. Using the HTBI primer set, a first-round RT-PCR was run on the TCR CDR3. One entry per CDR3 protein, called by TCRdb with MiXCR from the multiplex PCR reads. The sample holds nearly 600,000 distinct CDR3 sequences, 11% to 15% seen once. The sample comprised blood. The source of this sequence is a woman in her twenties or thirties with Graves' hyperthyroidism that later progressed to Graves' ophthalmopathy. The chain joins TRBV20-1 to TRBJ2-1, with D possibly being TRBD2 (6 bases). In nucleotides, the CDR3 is TGCAGTGCTAGAGAAACCCGCGTTCCGGGAGTGGGAGGACATCGGAATGAGCAGTTCTTC. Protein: CSARETRVPGVGGHRNEQFF.